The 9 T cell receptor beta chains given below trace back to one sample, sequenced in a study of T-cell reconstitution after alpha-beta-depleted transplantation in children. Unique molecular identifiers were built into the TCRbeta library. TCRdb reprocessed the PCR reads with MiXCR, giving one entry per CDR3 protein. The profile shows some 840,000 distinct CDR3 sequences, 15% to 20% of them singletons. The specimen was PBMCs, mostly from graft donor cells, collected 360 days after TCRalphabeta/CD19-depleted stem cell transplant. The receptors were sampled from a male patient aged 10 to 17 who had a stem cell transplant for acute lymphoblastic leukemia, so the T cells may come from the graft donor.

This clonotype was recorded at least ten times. The CDR3 loop reads CASSVRQGANTGELFF. CDR3 DNA: TGTGCCAGCAGCGTAAGACAGGGGGCAAACACCGGGGAGCTGTTTTTT. J is TRBJ2-2 and V is TRBV7-6; 10 bases fit TRBD1. Germline loops: CDR1 SGHVS, CDR2 FNYEAQ. This CDR3 region has 16 residues. Trimming took 5 bases from V and 2 from J; bases not matched to a gene: 5.

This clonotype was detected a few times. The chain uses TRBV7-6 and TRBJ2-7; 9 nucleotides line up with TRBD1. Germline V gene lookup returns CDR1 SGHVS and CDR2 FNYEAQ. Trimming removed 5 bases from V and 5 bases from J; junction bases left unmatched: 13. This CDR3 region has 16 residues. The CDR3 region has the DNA TGTGCCAGCAGCCCAACCGGGACAGGGAGGCTGAACGAGCAGTACTTC. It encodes CASSPTGTGRLNEQYF.

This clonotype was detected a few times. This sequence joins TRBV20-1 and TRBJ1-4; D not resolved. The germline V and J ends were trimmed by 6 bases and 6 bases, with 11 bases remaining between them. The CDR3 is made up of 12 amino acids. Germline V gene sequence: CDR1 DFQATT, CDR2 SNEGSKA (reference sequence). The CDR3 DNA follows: TGCAGTGCCACCGGGATTTATGAAAAACTGTTTTTT. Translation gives CSATGIYEKLFF.

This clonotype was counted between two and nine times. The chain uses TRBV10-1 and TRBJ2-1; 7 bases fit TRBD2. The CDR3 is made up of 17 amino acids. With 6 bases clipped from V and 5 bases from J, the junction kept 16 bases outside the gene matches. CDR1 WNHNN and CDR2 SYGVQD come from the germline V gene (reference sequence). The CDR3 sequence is CASSRGSLADRDNEQFF. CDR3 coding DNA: TGCGCCAGCAGCCGGGGTTCTCTAGCGGACCGCGACAATGAGCAGTTCTTC.

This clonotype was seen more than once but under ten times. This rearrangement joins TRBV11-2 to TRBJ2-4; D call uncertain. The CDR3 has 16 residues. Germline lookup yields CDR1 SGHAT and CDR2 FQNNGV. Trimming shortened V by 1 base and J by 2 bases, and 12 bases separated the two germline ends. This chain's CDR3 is CASSLGTRLTKNIQYF. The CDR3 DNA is TGTGCCAGCAGCTTAGGGACCCGTTTAACCAAAAACATTCAGTACTTC.

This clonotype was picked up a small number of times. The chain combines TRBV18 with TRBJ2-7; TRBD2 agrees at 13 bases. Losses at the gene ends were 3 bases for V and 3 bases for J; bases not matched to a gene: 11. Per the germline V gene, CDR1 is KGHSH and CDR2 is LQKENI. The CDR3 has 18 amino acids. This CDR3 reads CASSPLSLAGGYRYEQYF. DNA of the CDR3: TGTGCCAGCTCACCCCTATCACTAGCGGGAGGGTATCGCTACGAGCAGTACTTC.

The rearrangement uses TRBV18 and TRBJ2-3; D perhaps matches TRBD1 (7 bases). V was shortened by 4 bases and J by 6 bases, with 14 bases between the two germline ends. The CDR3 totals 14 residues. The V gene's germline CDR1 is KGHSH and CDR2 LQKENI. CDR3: CASSRDSGLDTQYF. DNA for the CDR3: TGTGCCAGCTCACGGGACAGCGGGTTGGATACGCAGTATTTT.

CDR3 DNA: TGTGCCAGCAGCAAAGTGTATCGGCTGTTGGACTCCGGGGCAGCAGATACGCAGTATTTT. It specifies CASSKVYRLLDSGAADTQYF. This rearrangement joins TRBV21-1 to TRBJ2-3; the table names TRBD1, a call not compared with the DNA. TRBV21-1 is deemed a pseudogene. This CDR3 comprises 20 residues.

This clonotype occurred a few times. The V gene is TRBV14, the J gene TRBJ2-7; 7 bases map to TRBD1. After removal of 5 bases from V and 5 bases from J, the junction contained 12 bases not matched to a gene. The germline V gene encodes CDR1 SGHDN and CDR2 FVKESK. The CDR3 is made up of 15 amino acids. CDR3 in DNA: TGTGCCAGCAGCGCCCGACAGGGTATATCCCACGAGCAGTACTTC. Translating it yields CASSARQGISHEQYF. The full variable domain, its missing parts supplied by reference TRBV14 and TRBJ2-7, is EAGVTQFPSHSVIEKGQTVTLRCDPISGHDNLYWYRRVMGKEIKFLLHFVKESKQDESGMPNNRFLAERTGGTYSTLKVQPAELEDSGVYFCASSARQGISHEQYFGPGTRLTVT.